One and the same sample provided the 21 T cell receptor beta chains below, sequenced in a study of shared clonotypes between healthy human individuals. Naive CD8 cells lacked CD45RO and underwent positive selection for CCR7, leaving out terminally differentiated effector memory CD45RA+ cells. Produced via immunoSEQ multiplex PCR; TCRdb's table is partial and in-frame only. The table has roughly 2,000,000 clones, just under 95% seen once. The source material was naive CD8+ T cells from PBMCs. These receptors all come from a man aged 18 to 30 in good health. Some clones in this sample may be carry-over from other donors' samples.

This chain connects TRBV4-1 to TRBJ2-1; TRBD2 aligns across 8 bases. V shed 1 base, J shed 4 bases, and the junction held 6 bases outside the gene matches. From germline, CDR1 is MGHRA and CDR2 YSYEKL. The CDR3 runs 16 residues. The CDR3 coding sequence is TGCGCCAGCAGCCAAGCCCGGACTAGCCCGTACAATGAGCAGTTCTTC. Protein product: CASSQARTSPYNEQFF.

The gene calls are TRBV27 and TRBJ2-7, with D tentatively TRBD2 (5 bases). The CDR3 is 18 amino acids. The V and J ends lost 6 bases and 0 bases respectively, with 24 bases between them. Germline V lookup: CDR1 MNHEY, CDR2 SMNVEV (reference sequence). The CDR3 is CASSPTGWPFMSSYEQYF. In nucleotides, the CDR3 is TGTGCCAGCAGCCCTACGGGGTGGCCTTTTATGAGCTCCTACGAGCAGTACTTC.

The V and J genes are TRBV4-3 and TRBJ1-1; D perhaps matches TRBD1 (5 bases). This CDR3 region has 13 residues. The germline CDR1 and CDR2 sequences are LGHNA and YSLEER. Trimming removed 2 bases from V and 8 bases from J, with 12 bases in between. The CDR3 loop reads CASSQLTTDEAFF. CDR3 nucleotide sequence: TGCGCCAGCAGCCAACTGACGACAGACGAAGCTTTCTTT.

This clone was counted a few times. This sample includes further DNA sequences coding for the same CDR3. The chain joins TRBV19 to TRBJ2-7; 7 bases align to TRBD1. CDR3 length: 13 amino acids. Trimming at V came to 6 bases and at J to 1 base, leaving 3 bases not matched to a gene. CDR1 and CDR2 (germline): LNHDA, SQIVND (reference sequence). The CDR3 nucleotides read TGTGCCAGTAGCCCGGGACAGTCCTACGAGCAGTACTTC. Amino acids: CASSPGQSYEQYF.

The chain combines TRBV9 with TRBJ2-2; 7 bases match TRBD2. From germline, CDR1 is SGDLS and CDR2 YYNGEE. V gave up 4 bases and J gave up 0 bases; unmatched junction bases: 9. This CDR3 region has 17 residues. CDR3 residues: CASSTHLADANTGELFF. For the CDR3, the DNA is TGTGCCAGCAGCACGCACCTAGCGGACGCGAACACCGGGGAGCTGTTTTTT.

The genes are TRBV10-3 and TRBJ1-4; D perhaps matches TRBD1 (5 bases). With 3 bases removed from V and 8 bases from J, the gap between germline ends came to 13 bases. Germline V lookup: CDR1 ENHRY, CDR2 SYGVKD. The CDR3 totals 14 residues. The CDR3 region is CAISDPGTPEKLFF. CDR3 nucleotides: TGTGCCATCAGTGACCCCGGGACGCCCGAAAAACTGTTTTTT.

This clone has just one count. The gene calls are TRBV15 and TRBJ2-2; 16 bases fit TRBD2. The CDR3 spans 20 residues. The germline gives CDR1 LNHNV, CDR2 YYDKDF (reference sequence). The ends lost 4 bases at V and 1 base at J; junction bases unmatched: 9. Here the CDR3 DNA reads TGTGCCACCAGCAACCACTGGGGGACTAGCGGGAGGGAGAACACCGGGGAGCTGTTTTTT. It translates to CATSNHWGTSGRENTGELFF. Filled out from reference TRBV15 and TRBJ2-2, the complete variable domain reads DAMVIQNPRYQVTQFGKPVTLSCSQTLNHNVMYWYQQKSSQAPKLLFHYYDKDFNNEADTPDNFQSRRPNTSFCFLDIRSPGLGDTAMYLCATSNHWGTSGRENTGELFFGEGSRLTVL.

The CDR3 region is CASSVRDQEETQYF. The DNA of the CDR3 is TGTGCCAGCAGTGTCCGGGACCAAGAAGAGACCCAGTACTTC. This rearrangement joins TRBV28 to TRBJ2-5; perhaps D is TRBD1 or TRBD2 (5 bases each). This CDR3 has 14 residues. The V gene lost 5 bases and the J gene lost 3 bases, with 13 bases spanning the gap. Per the germline V gene, CDR1 is MDHEN and CDR2 is SYDVKM.

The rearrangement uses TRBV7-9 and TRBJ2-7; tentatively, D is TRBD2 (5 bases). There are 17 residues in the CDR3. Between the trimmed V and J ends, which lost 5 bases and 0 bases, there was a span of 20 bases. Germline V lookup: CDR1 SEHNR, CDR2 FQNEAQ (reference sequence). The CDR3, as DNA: TGTGCCAGCAGCCCGCCAATAGTCAGCGGTAGCTCCTACGAGCAGTACTTC. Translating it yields CASSPPIVSGSSYEQYF.

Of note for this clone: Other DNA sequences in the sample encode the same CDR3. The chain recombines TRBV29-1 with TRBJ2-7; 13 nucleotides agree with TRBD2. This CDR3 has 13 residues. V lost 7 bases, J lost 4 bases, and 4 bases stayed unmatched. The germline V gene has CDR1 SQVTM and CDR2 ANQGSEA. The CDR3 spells CSALTSGRYEQYF. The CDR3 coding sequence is TGCAGCGCACTGACTAGCGGGAGGTACGAGCAGTACTTC.

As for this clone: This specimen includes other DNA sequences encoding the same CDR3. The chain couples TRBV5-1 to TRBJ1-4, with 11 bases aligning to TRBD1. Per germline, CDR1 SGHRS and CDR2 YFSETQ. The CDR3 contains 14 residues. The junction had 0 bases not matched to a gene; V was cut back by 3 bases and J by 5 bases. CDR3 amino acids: CASSWTGGNEKLFF. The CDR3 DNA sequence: TGCGCCAGCAGCTGGACAGGGGGCAATGAAAAACTGTTTTTT.

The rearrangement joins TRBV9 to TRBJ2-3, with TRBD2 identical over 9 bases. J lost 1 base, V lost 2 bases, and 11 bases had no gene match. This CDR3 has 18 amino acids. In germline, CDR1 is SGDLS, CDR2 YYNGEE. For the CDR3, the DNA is TGTGCCAGCAGCGTGGAACGTAGCGGGAGATTACGCACAGATACGCAGTATTTT. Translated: CASSVERSGRLRTDTQYF.

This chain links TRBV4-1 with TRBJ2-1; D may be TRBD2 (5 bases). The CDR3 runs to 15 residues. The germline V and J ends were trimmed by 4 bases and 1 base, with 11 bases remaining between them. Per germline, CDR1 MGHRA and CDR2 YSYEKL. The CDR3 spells CASSRLEGSYNEQFF. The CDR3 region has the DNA TGCGCCAGCAGCCGTTTAGAGGGTTCCTACAATGAGCAGTTCTTC.

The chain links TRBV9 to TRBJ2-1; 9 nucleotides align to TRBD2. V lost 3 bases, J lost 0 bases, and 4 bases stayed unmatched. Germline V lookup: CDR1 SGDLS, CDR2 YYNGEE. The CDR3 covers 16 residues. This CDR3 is CASSAPSGVSYNEQFF. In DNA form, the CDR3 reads TGTGCCAGCAGCGCGCCTAGCGGGGTCTCCTACAATGAGCAGTTCTTC.

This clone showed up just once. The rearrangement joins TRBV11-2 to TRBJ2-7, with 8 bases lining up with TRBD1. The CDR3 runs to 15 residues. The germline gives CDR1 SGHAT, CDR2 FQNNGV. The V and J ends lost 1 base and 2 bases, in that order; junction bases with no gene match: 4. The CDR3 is CASSLGTGRPYEQYF. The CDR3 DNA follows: TGTGCCAGCAGCTTAGGGACAGGGCGCCCCTACGAGCAGTACTTC.

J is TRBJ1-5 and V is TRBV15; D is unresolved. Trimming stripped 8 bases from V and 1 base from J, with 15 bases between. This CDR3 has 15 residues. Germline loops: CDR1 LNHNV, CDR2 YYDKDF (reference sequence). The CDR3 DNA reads TGTGCCACCTCCGACCGTTCCGGGAGCAATCAGCCCCAGCATTTT. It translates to CATSDRSGSNQPQHF.

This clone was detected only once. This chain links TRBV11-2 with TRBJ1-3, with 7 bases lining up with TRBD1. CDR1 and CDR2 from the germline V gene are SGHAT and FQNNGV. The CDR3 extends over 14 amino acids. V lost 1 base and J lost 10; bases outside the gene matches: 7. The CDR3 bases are TGTGCCAGCAGCTTAGGAGGGGGCGGGACGACCATATATTTT. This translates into CASSLGGGGTTIYF.

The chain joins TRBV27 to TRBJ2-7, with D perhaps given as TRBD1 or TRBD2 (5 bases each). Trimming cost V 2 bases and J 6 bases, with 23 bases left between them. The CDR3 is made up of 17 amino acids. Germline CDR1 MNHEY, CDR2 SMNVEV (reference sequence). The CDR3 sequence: CASSLRDSGTLISEQYF. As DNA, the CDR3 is TGTGCCAGCAGTTTACGGGATTCCGGGACCCTCATCTCCGAGCAGTACTTC.

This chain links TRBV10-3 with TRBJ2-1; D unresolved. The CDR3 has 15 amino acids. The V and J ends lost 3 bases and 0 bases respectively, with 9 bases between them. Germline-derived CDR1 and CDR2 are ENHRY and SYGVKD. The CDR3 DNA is TGTGCCATCAGTGATAAGAGAGTCTCCTACAATGAGCAGTTCTTC. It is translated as CAISDKRVSYNEQFF.

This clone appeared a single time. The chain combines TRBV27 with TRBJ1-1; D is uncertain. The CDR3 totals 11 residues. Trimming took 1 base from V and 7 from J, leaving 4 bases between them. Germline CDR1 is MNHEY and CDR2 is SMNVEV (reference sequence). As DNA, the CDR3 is TGTGCCAGCAGTTTATTGGGTGAAGCTTTCTTT. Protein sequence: CASSLLGEAFF.

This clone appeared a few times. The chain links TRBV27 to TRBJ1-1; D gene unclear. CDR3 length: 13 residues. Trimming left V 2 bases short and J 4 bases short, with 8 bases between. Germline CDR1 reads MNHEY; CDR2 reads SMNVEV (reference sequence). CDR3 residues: CASSLEWATEAFF. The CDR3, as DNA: TGTGCCAGCAGTTTAGAGTGGGCCACTGAAGCTTTCTTT.